This T cell receptor beta chain was sequenced in a study of cytomegalovirus exposure and HLA in healthy donors. The PCR had 60 Vbeta and 13 Jbeta primers. Sequenced by immunoSEQ multiplex PCR; TCRdb stores in-frame clones only, minus some. The sample includes 80,000 to 95,000 clones, approximately 84% of them seen just once. The V end was cut by 7 bases, the J end by 4 bases, with 10 bases between. The CDR3 sequence is 13 residues long. CDR1 and CDR2 from the germline V gene are LNHDA and SQIVND (reference sequence). This clone has just a few counts. The rearrangement uses TRBV19 and TRBJ2-2; D is possibly TRBD2 (6 bases). Sequencing input: PBMCs. This TCR was recovered from a young woman in good health and CMV-seropositive. CDR3 DNA sequence: TGTGCCAGTACCAAGCGGGCCACCGGGGAGCTGTTTTTT. This gives the protein CASTKRATGELFF.